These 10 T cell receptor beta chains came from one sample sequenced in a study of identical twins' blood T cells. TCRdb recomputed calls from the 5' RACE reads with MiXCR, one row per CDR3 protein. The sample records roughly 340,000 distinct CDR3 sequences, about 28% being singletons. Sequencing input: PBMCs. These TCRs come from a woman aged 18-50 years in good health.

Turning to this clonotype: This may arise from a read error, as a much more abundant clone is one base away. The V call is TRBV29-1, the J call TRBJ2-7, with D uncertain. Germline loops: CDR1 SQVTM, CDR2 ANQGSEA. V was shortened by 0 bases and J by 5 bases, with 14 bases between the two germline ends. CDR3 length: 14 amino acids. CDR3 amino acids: CSVEDLSRWNEQYF. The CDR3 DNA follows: TGCAGCGTTGAAGATCTATCCAGGTGGAACGAGCAGTACTTC.

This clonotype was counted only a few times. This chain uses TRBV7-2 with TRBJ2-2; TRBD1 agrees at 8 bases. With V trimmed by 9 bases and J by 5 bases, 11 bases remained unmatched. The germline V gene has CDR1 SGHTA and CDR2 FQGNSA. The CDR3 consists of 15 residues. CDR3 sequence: CASRYRGEATGELFF. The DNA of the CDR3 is TGTGCCAGTAGATACAGGGGGGAAGCGACCGGGGAGCTGTTTTTT.

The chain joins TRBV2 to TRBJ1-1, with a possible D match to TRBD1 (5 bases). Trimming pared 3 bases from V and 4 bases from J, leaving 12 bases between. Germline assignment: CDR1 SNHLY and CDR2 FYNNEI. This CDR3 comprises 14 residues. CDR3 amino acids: CASSEVSGGTEAFF. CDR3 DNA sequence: TGTGCCAGCAGTGAGGTGAGCGGGGGCACTGAAGCTTTCTTT.

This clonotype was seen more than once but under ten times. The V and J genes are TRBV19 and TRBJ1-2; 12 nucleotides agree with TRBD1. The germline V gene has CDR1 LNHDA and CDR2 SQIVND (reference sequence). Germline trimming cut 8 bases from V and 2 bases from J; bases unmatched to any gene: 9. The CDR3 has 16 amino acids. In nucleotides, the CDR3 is TGTGCCAGTGGGGGACAGGGGGCTCCGCGAAACTATGGCTACACCTTC. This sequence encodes CASGGQGAPRNYGYTF.

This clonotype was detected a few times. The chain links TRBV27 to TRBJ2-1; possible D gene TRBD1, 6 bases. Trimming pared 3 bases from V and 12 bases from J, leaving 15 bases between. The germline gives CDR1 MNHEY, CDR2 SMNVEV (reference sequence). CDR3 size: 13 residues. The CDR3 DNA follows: TGTGCCAGCAGTTTGGTCCTACAGGGTGCGCAGTTCTTC. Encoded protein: CASSLVLQGAQFF.

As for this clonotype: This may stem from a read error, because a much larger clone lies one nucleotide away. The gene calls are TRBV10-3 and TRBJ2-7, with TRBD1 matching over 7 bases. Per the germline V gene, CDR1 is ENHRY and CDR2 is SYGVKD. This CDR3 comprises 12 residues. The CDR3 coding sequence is TGTGCCGTCAGTCGCGACAGGGACGAGCAGTACTTC. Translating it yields CAVSRDRDEQYF.

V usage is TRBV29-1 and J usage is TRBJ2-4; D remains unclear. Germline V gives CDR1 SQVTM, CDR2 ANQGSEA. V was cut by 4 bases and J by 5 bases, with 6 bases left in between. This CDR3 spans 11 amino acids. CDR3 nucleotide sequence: TGCAGCGTTGTCCCGGAAAACATTCAGTACTTC. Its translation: CSVVPENIQYF.

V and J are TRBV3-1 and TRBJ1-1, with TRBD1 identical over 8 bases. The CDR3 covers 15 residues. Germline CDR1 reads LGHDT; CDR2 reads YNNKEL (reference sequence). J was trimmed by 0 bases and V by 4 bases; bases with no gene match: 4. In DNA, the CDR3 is TGTGCCAGCAGCCTCTACAGGGGGATGAACACTGAAGCTTTCTTT. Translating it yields CASSLYRGMNTEAFF.

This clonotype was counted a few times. In nucleotides, the CDR3 is TGTGCCAGCAGTTACCTAGGAGTTACAGAAGAGACCCAGTACTTC. Protein: CASSYLGVTEETQYF. The J gene is TRBJ2-5, the V gene TRBV6-5; D unclear. Looked up from germline, CDR1 is MNHEY and CDR2 is SVGAGI. This CDR3 region has 15 residues. The V end lost 2 bases, the J end lost 3 bases, and 13 bases lay between the germline ends.

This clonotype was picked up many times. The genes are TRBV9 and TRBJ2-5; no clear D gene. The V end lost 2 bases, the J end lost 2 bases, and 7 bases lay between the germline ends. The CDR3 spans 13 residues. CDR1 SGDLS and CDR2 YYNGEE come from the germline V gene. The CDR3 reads CASSVGIQETQYF. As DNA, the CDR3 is TGTGCCAGCAGCGTGGGCATTCAAGAGACCCAGTACTTC. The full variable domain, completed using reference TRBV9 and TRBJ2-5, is DSGVTQTPKHLITATGQRVTLRCSPRSGDLSVYWYQQSLDQGLQFLIQYYNGEERAKGNILERFSAQQFPDLHSELNLSSLELGDSALYFCASSVGIQETQYFGPGTRLLVL.